Below, 24 T cell receptor beta chains from the same sample are listed, as sequenced in a study of cytomegalovirus exposure and HLA in healthy donors (dated by TCRdb to the late 2010s). Receptor amplification or capture employed the immunoSEQ multiplex PCR assay. A mixture of 60 forward primers for TCR Vbeta segments and 13 reverse primers for TCR Jbeta segments was used in the multiplex PCR. The source is immuneACCESS, and TCRdb retained only in-frame sequences with V and J called. Part of the clones is not carried over; for the studies checked, unresolved V genes explain less than half of this, and the remainder is unexplained. Recorded for this sample are about 120,000 clones; around 75% of them occurred a single time. The top ten clones comprise 2.1% of the sample. The sequencing sample was made of PBMCs. Receptor source: a man aged 30-40 years in good health and CMV-seronegative.

This clone came up a few times. This chain joins TRBV9 and TRBJ2-6; TRBD1 agrees at 10 bases. CDR1 is SGDLS and CDR2 is YYNGEE in the germline V gene. Trimming at V came to 0 bases and at J to 4 bases, leaving 7 bases not matched to a gene. The length of the CDR3 is 18 residues. CDR3 nucleotide sequence: TGTGCCAGCAGCGTAGCTTCTGGGACAGGGGCCGGGGCCAACGTCCTGACTTTC. Residues: CASSVASGTGAGANVLTF. Combining the CDR3 with reference TRBV9 and TRBJ2-6 gives the whole variable domain DSGVTQTPKHLITATGQRVTLRCSPRSGDLSVYWYQQSLDQGLQFLIQYYNGEERAKGNILERFSAQQFPDLHSELNLSSLELGDSALYFCASSVASGTGAGANVLTFGAGSRLTVL.

The V call is TRBV4-3, the J call TRBJ1-2, with TRBD1 matching 7 bases. The CDR3 has 15 amino acids. CDR1 is LGHNA, CDR2 YSLEER, per germline. V was clipped by 3 bases and J by 1 base; unmatched bases: 5. Here the CDR3 DNA reads TGCGCCAGCAGCCACCGACAGGGCCTTAACTATGGCTACACCTTC. Residues: CASSHRQGLNYGYTF.

The chain recombines TRBV11-2 with TRBJ1-1, with D maybe TRBD1 (6 bases). Germline CDR1 reads SGHAT; CDR2 reads FQNNGV. V lost 0 bases to trimming and J lost 4 bases, with 12 bases between them. The CDR3 extends over 15 amino acids. The DNA of the CDR3 is TGTGCCAGCAGCTTAGAGTGGAGGGGGGGCACTGAAGCTTTCTTT. This sequence encodes CASSLEWRGGTEAFF.

The J gene is TRBJ1-1, the V gene TRBV6-5; no clear D gene. The germline CDR1 and CDR2 sequences are MNHEY and SVGAGI. V was pared by 6 bases and J by 8 bases, with 19 bases between. The CDR3 sequence is 14 residues long. CDR3 sequence: CASRTGSTLTEAFF. Here the CDR3 DNA reads TGTGCCAGCAGGACCGGGTCCACTCTTACCGAAGCTTTCTTT.

V gene TRBV2 combines with J gene TRBJ1-3; a weak D match, TRBD1 (6 bases). This CDR3 has 14 residues. Germline V gene data show CDR1 as SNHLY and CDR2 as FYNNEI. Trimming cost V 6 bases and J 0 bases, with 9 bases left between them. The CDR3: CASRATGSGNTIYF. Written as DNA, the CDR3 is TGTGCCAGCAGGGCGACAGGCTCTGGAAACACCATATATTTT.

This chain uses TRBV5-1 with TRBJ2-5; TRBD2 matches 7 bases. The CDR3 contains 13 residues. Germline V gives CDR1 SGHRS, CDR2 YFSETQ. With 9 bases clipped from V and 5 bases from J, the junction kept 10 bases outside the gene matches. CDR3 nucleotides: TGCGCCACCGAAGCGGGGCCCGGGGAGACCCAGTACTTC. It yields the protein CATEAGPGETQYF.

The sample holds one count of this clone. The rearrangement uses TRBV5-1 and TRBJ2-5, with TRBD2 matching 7 bases. Germline V lookup: CDR1 SGHRS, CDR2 YFSETQ. This CDR3 is built from 15 residues. V dropped 4 bases and J dropped 1; count of bases not matched to a gene: 7. Here the CDR3 reads CASSAWDYRQETQYF. The CDR3 DNA reads TGCGCCAGCAGCGCCTGGGACTATCGCCAAGAGACCCAGTACTTC. The full variable domain, its missing parts supplied by reference TRBV5-1 and TRBJ2-5, is KAGVTQTPRYLIKTRGQQVTLSCSPISGHRSVSWYQQTPGQGLQFLFEYFSETQRNKGNFPGRFSGRQFSNSRSEMNVSTLELGDSALYLCASSAWDYRQETQYFGPGTRLLVL.

The chain couples TRBV7-9 to TRBJ2-7; 8 bases map to TRBD1. This CDR3 comprises 14 residues. With 5 bases clipped from V and 3 bases from J, the junction kept 6 bases outside the gene matches. The germline V gene has CDR1 SEHNR and CDR2 FQNEAQ (reference sequence). The CDR3 spells CASSRTGGIYEQYF. The DNA for the CDR3 is TGTGCCAGCAGCCGTACAGGGGGAATCTACGAGCAGTACTTC. Full variable domain (missing parts from reference TRBV7-9 and TRBJ2-7): DTGVSQNPRHKITKRGQNVTFRCDPISEHNRLYWYRQTLGQGPEFLTYFQNEAQLEKSRLLSDRFSAERPKGSFSTLEIQRTEQGDSAMYLCASSRTGGIYEQYFGPGTRLTVT.

The CDR3 region is CASSGGGVTYEQYF. The CDR3 DNA is TGCGCCAGCAGCGGCGGAGGGGTAACCTACGAGCAGTACTTC. This chain links TRBV5-1 with TRBJ2-7; tentatively, D is TRBD2 (6 bases). Germline V gene sequence: CDR1 SGHRS, CDR2 YFSETQ. The CDR3 consists of 14 residues. Trimming removed 4 bases from V and 2 bases from J, with 13 bases in between. Complete variable domain (other parts from reference TRBV5-1 and TRBJ2-7): KAGVTQTPRYLIKTRGQQVTLSCSPISGHRSVSWYQQTPGQGLQFLFEYFSETQRNKGNFPGRFSGRQFSNSRSEMNVSTLELGDSALYLCASSGGGVTYEQYFGPGTRLTVT.

As to this clone: One end of the junction does not line up with germline, which may come from a read error. The V and J genes are TRBV28 and TRBJ2-6; D may be TRBD1 (5 bases). Germline V gives CDR1 MDHEN, CDR2 SYDVKM. The CDR3 sequence is 17 residues long. The CDR3 protein is CASSRLIRGTGANGLTF. CDR3 nucleotide sequence: TGTGCCAGCAGTCGGTTAATAAGGGGAACTGGGGCCAACGGCCTGACTTTC.

This clone was seen a few times. This sequence joins TRBV7-2 and TRBJ1-1; D uncertain. This CDR3 contains 14 residues. Germline lookup yields CDR1 SGHTA and CDR2 FQGNSA. The V gene lost 3 bases and the J gene lost 0 bases, with 8 bases spanning the gap. The CDR3 reads CASSFDGMNTEAFF. CDR3 bases: TGTGCCAGCAGCTTTGACGGGATGAACACTGAAGCTTTCTTT.

This chain joins TRBV7-9 and TRBJ2-5; 8 bases align to TRBD1. V lost 2 bases, J lost 4 bases, and 6 bases stayed unmatched. The length of the CDR3 is 15 residues. Germline loops: CDR1 SEHNR, CDR2 FQNEAQ (reference sequence). The CDR3 is CASSLTGGSVETQYF. In DNA form, the CDR3 reads TGTGCCAGCAGCTTAACAGGGGGATCGGTAGAGACCCAGTACTTC.

This chain uses TRBV18 with TRBJ1-1; 7 nucleotides line up with TRBD1. The J segment lost 1 base and the V segment lost 5 bases, leaving 1 base of the junction unmatched. CDR1 KGHSH and CDR2 LQKENI come from the germline V gene. The CDR3 totals 13 residues. As DNA, the CDR3 is TGTGCCAGCTCAGGACAGGCGAACACTGAAGCTTTCTTT. This encodes CASSGQANTEAFF.

The chain couples TRBV5-1 to TRBJ1-4, with TRBD1 matching 7 bases. Germline V gives CDR1 SGHRS, CDR2 YFSETQ. The CDR3 runs to 15 residues. Losses at the gene ends were 3 bases for V and 10 bases for J; bases not matched to a gene: 12. CDR3 nucleotide sequence: TGCGCCAGCAGCTGGGACCGGGACAGTGGGCGAAAACTGTTTTTT. It is translated as CASSWDRDSGRKLFF.

The chain recombines TRBV29-1 with TRBJ2-7; 8 nucleotides match TRBD1. J lost 2 bases, V lost 6 bases, and 6 bases had no gene match. The CDR3 is 13 residues long. CDR1 is SQVTM and CDR2 is ANQGSEA in the germline V gene. CDR3 residues: CSVRTGQTYEQYF. For the CDR3, the DNA is TGCAGCGTCCGGACAGGGCAGACCTACGAGCAGTACTTC.

The table lists this clone with a few counts. This chain connects TRBV18 to TRBJ2-7; D may be TRBD2 (5 bases). Trimming took 6 bases from V and 4 from J, leaving 16 bases between them. Germline V lookup: CDR1 KGHSH, CDR2 LQKENI. The CDR3 totals 14 residues. The DNA for the CDR3 is TGTGCCAGCTCGCCGTCTATAGCGACATACGAGCAGTACTTC. Translating it yields CASSPSIATYEQYF. Variable domain in full (rest from reference TRBV18 and TRBJ2-7): NAGVMQNPRHLVRRRGQEARLRCSPMKGHSHVYWYRQLPEEGLKFMVYLQKENIIDESGMPKERFSAEFPKEGPSILRIQQVVRGDSAAYFCASSPSIATYEQYFGPGTRLTVT.

CDR3 coding DNA: TGTGCCAGCACCCGAGGCAGACAGGGCGACTACGAGCAGTACTTC. Its protein is CASTRGRQGDYEQYF. The J gene is TRBJ2-7, the V gene TRBV28; 7 bases agree with TRBD1. The germline gives CDR1 MDHEN, CDR2 SYDVKM. The CDR3 has 15 amino acids. Trimming took 7 bases from V and 3 from J; bases not matched to a gene: 12.

A single count supports this clone. The J gene is TRBJ1-1, the V gene TRBV11-2; D unclear. The CDR3 loop spans 14 amino acids. V lost 0 bases and J 10 bases, leaving 15 bases between the germline ends. Germline V gene sequence: CDR1 SGHAT, CDR2 FQNNGV. This CDR3 is CASSLDRSPPSAFF. In DNA, the CDR3 is TGTGCCAGCAGCTTAGACAGGTCGCCCCCCTCAGCTTTCTTT.

The V call is TRBV5-1, the J call TRBJ2-2, with 10 nucleotides matching TRBD1. This CDR3 is built from 15 residues. Germline V gene data show CDR1 as SGHRS and CDR2 as YFSETQ. The J segment lost 6 bases and the V segment lost 0 bases, leaving 2 bases of the junction unmatched. CDR3 bases: TGCGCCAGCAGCTTGGGACAGGGGGCCGCCGGGGAGCTGTTTTTT. It is translated as CASSLGQGAAGELFF. Looking up the rest from reference TRBV5-1 and TRBJ2-2 gives the full variable domain: KAGVTQTPRYLIKTRGQQVTLSCSPISGHRSVSWYQQTPGQGLQFLFEYFSETQRNKGNFPGRFSGRQFSNSRSEMNVSTLELGDSALYLCASSLGQGAAGELFFGEGSRLTVL.

This clone was detected once. V usage is TRBV29-1 and J usage is TRBJ1-1; 8 bases are shared with TRBD1. Unmatched junction bases numbered 7, after V lost 8 bases and J lost 5 bases. CDR1 is SQVTM, CDR2 ANQGSEA, per germline. There are 12 residues in the CDR3. The CDR3 region has the DNA TGCAGCTTATCGGACAGGGCGACTGAAGCTTTCTTT. Translated: CSLSDRATEAFF.

The chain combines TRBV10-2 with TRBJ1-4; D gene ambiguous. V dropped 2 bases and J dropped 10 bases, with 11 bases sitting between them. The CDR3 length is 13 residues. The germline V gene encodes CDR1 WSHSY and CDR2 SAAADI. The CDR3 DNA follows: TGCGCCAGCAGTGAGCCTACGGGAGGAAAACTGTTTTTT. Residues: CASSEPTGGKLFF.

This chain connects TRBV7-9 to TRBJ1-2, with D possibly matching TRBD1 (5 bases). Trimming removed 2 bases at V and 3 bases at J, with 10 bases between. CDR3 length: 14 amino acids. Germline assignment: CDR1 SEHNR and CDR2 FQNEAQ (reference sequence). Here the CDR3 reads CASSLLGGDYGYTF. CDR3 DNA sequence: TGTGCCAGCAGCTTACTTGGAGGGGACTATGGCTACACCTTC. The full variable domain, rest sourced from reference TRBV7-9 and TRBJ1-2, is DTGVSQNPRHKITKRGQNVTFRCDPISEHNRLYWYRQTLGQGPEFLTYFQNEAQLEKSRLLSDRFSAERPKGSFSTLEIQRTEQGDSAMYLCASSLLGGDYGYTFGSGTRLTVV.

CDR3 nucleotide sequence: TGTGCCAGCAGCCACTCCTCCGGCAACAGGGGGCCCTTGAGGGACACCGGGGAGCTGTTTTTT. It codes for CASSHSSGNRGPLRDTGELFF. The rearrangement uses TRBV9 and TRBJ2-2; 9 bases align to TRBD1. The CDR3 is made up of 21 amino acids. Trimming took 4 bases from V and 3 from J; bases not matched to a gene: 22. The V gene's germline CDR1 is SGDLS and CDR2 YYNGEE.

The chain couples TRBV10-3 to TRBJ1-2; TRBD1 agrees at 7 bases. The CDR3 spans 14 residues. V lost 6 bases, J lost 4 bases, and 8 bases stayed unmatched. CDR1 is ENHRY and CDR2 is SYGVKD in the germline V gene. CDR3 DNA: TGTGCCATCAGCTCGGACGGGACAGCCTATGGCTACACCTTC. Translating gives CAISSDGTAYGYTF.